Listed here are 28 T cell receptor beta chains from one sample, sequenced in a study of response to subunit inactivated influenza vaccine. TCRdb reprocessed the RT-PCR reads with MiXCR, giving one entry per CDR3 protein. The data contain just under 250,000 distinct CDR3 sequences, 12% of them singletons. The specimen comprised non-naive T cells sorted from PBMCs, sampled 14 to 15 days before vaccination. These receptors originate from a man in his fifties or sixties who received an inactivated influenza vaccine.

The rearrangement joins TRBV11-2 to TRBJ2-7; D gene unclear. V was clipped by 3 bases and J by 7 bases, with 28 bases between them. CDR3 length: 18 residues. Germline V gene data show CDR1 as SGHAT and CDR2 as FQNNGV. As DNA, the CDR3 is TGTGCCAGCAGCTTTTCAGGAGCTAAGTTGGTCTTTCCAAGGGAGCAGTACTTC. It yields the protein CASSFSGAKLVFPREQYF.

The chain combines TRBV10-3 with TRBJ1-2, with D perhaps TRBD1 (6 bases). CDR3 length: 13 amino acids. The V end lost 2 bases, the J end lost 8 bases, and 12 bases lay between the germline ends. CDR1 and CDR2 from the germline V gene are ENHRY and SYGVKD. CDR3 in amino acids: CAISEPTGSGYTF. The CDR3 DNA is TGTGCCATCAGTGAGCCTACAGGGTCCGGCTACACCTTC.

This clonotype was counted at least ten times. This chain joins TRBV4-3 and TRBJ2-7; D ambiguous. Per germline, CDR1 LGHNA and CDR2 YSLEER. The length of the CDR3 is 17 residues. Trimming removed 1 base at V and 1 base at J, with 17 bases between. CDR3 region: CASSQARPSLGSYEQYF. CDR3 coding DNA: TGCGCCAGCAGCCAAGCACGCCCTTCTCTGGGGTCCTACGAGCAGTACTTC.

This clonotype occurred a few times. The chain uses TRBV7-2 and TRBJ2-7; 9 bases line up with TRBD1. V shed 3 bases and J 4 bases; nucleotides not matched to a gene: 7. In germline, CDR1 is SGHTA, CDR2 FQGNSA. The CDR3 runs 15 residues. For the CDR3, the DNA is TGTGCCAGCAGCTTGCGACAGGGGGGTGGATACGAGCAGTACTTC. This translates into CASSLRQGGGYEQYF.

The chain couples TRBV7-2 to TRBJ2-7; D might be TRBD2 (7 bases). The CDR3 covers 13 residues. CDR1 SGHTA and CDR2 FQGNSA come from the germline V gene. The V and J ends lost 5 bases and 12 bases respectively, with 20 bases between them. For the CDR3, the DNA is TGTGCCAGCAGCCAACCGGGGGGCGCACCATTGTACTTC. Amino acids: CASSQPGGAPLYF.

In this sample, this clonotype turned up many times. The CDR3 sequence is CAISESGLAGGLEQFF. CDR3 sequence (DNA): TGTGCCATCAGTGAGTCGGGACTAGCGGGGGGGCTCGAGCAGTTCTTC. The chain has TRBV10-3 and TRBJ2-1; TRBD2 aligns across 16 bases. After removal of 0 bases from V and 10 bases from J, the junction contained 3 bases not matched to a gene. The CDR3 is 16 residues long. Germline assignment: CDR1 ENHRY and CDR2 SYGVKD.

This clonotype was seen more than once but under ten times. The gene calls are TRBV3-1 and TRBJ1-6, with D perhaps TRBD1 (6 bases). CDR1 and CDR2 from the germline V gene are LGHDT and YNNKEL (reference sequence). This CDR3 spans 14 amino acids. The V end lost 4 bases, the J end lost 8 bases, and 12 bases lay between the germline ends. This CDR3 is CASSLTGRDSPLHF. The CDR3 nucleotides are TGTGCCAGCAGCCTCACAGGGAGGGATTCACCCCTCCACTTT.

The chain joins TRBV2 to TRBJ1-1; D is ambiguous. The V and J ends lost 4 bases and 3 bases respectively, with 18 bases between them. Germline CDR1 and CDR2: SNHLY and FYNNEI. The CDR3 covers 16 residues. The CDR3 is CASSGTSRAVDTEAFF. In DNA form, the CDR3 reads TGTGCCAGCAGTGGAACTTCCCGGGCAGTGGACACTGAAGCTTTCTTT.

J is TRBJ1-5 and V is TRBV24-1; D unresolved. Germline CDR1 KGHDR, CDR2 SFDVKD. Deletions cut 5 bases from V and 2 bases from J, with 6 bases between. The CDR3 totals 13 residues. The CDR3: CATSGAGNQPQHF. CDR3 DNA: TGTGCCACCAGTGGGGCAGGCAATCAGCCCCAGCATTTT.

This clonotype was observed a handful of times. The V and J genes are TRBV11-2 and TRBJ1-2; tentative D call: TRBD1 (6 bases). The germline CDR1 and CDR2 sequences are SGHAT and FQNNGV. Trimming pared 0 bases from V and 6 bases from J, leaving 8 bases between. CDR3 size: 13 residues. The CDR3 is CASSLEGAHGYTF. DNA of the CDR3: TGTGCCAGCAGCTTAGAGGGGGCCCATGGCTACACCTTC.

This clonotype has a handful of counts. The genes are TRBV3-1 and TRBJ2-7, with 7 positions matching TRBD2. The CDR3 has 13 amino acids. J lost 6 bases, V lost 5 bases, and 7 bases had no gene match. The germline V gene has CDR1 LGHDT and CDR2 YNNKEL (reference sequence). The DNA of the CDR3 is TGTGCCAGCAGCGAGGTGGGGGGGGGCGAGCAGTACTTC. It translates to CASSEVGGGEQYF.

There are many counts of this clonotype. The rearrangement links TRBV7-3 to TRBJ1-1; D perhaps matches TRBD1 (5 bases). Looked up from germline, CDR1 is SGHTA and CDR2 is FQGTGA. Trimming left V 2 bases short and J 4 bases short, with 8 bases between. This CDR3 comprises 13 residues. CDR3 loop: CASSLGRATEAFF. The CDR3 DNA reads as TGTGCCAGCAGCTTAGGCAGGGCCACTGAAGCTTTCTTT.

The J gene is TRBJ1-1, the V gene TRBV18, with 7 bases identical to TRBD1. The CDR3 length is 15 residues. Germline V gene data show CDR1 as KGHSH and CDR2 as LQKENI. The V segment lost 3 bases and the J segment 6 bases; nucleotides outside the gene matches: 10. CDR3 bases: TGTGCCAGCTCACCCACAGGGGTTGGGGTGGCTGAAGCTTTCTTT. It encodes CASSPTGVGVAEAFF.

This clonotype has a count of ten or more. V and J are TRBV4-2 and TRBJ2-1; 10 positions agree with TRBD2. The trim removed 2 bases at V and 7 bases at J, leaving 5 bases unmatched. Germline V gene data show CDR1 as LGHNA and CDR2 as YNFKEQ. This CDR3 spans 15 amino acids. This CDR3 is CASSQLAGAPNEQFF. The CDR3 nucleotides read TGTGCCAGCAGCCAACTAGCGGGAGCGCCGAATGAGCAGTTCTTC.

The gene calls are TRBV28 and TRBJ2-3, with D perhaps TRBD1 (6 bases). This CDR3 region has 19 residues. Per the germline V gene, CDR1 is MDHEN and CDR2 is SYDVKM. Trimming removed 5 bases at V and 3 bases at J, with 27 bases between. The CDR3 loop is CASSPNRYSHRETTDTQYF. The CDR3 DNA reads TGTGCCAGCAGTCCGAACCGATATTCACACAGGGAGACGACAGATACGCAGTATTTT.

This clonotype was seen many times. J is TRBJ1-1 and V is TRBV2; D is possibly TRBD1 (5 bases). Germline-derived CDR1 and CDR2 are SNHLY and FYNNEI. CDR3 length: 13 residues. The V gene lost 6 bases and the J gene lost 3 bases, with 11 bases spanning the gap. As DNA, the CDR3 is TGTGCCAGCAGCGTCTGGGGGGACACTGAAGCTTTCTTT. It yields the protein CASSVWGDTEAFF. The full variable domain, completed using reference TRBV2 and TRBJ1-1, is EPEVTQTPSHQVTQMGQEVILRCVPISNHLYFYWYRQILGQKVEFLVSFYNNEISEKSEIFDDQFSVERPDGSNFTLKIRSTKLEDSAMYFCASSVWGDTEAFFGQGTRLTVV.

CDR3 amino acids: CASNSGMDTGELFF. DNA of the CDR3: TGTGCCAGTAATTCGGGAATGGACACCGGGGAGCTGTTTTTT. The chain uses TRBV19 and TRBJ2-2; a weak D match, TRBD2 (5 bases). Germline V lookup: CDR1 LNHDA, CDR2 SQIVND (reference sequence). With 7 bases removed from V and 3 bases from J, the gap between germline ends came to 12 bases. The CDR3 contains 14 residues.

The genes are TRBV4-3 and TRBJ2-6, with D possibly matching TRBD2 (5 bases). Trimming shortened V by 0 bases and J by 0 bases, and 12 bases separated the two germline ends. The germline CDR1 and CDR2 sequences are LGHNA and YSLEER. CDR3 length: 18 residues. CDR3 in DNA: TGCGCCAGCAGCCAAGAAGGTGGACTGCCCTCTGGGGCCAACGTCCTGACTTTC. The encoded protein is CASSQEGGLPSGANVLTF.

This clonotype was seen repeatedly, ten times or more. The chain uses TRBV18 and TRBJ1-2, with D possibly matching TRBD1 (5 bases). The germline CDR1 and CDR2 sequences are KGHSH and LQKENI. The germline V and J ends were trimmed by 3 bases and 8 bases, with 16 bases remaining between them. This CDR3 has 14 residues. This CDR3 reads CASSPLRGLEGYTF. The CDR3 bases are TGTGCCAGCTCACCCCTGCGGGGGTTAGAGGGCTACACCTTC.

In its sample, this clonotype was seen many times. The chain is built from TRBV5-1 and TRBJ2-3; D is undetermined. V lost 0 bases and J lost 0, with 8 bases in between. Per the germline V gene, CDR1 is SGHRS and CDR2 is YFSETQ. The CDR3 totals 15 residues. CDR3 amino acids: CASSLVGRSTDTQYF. The DNA of the CDR3 is TGCGCCAGCAGCTTGGTTGGCAGAAGCACAGATACGCAGTATTTT.

J is TRBJ1-2 and V is TRBV28; 11 bases agree with TRBD1. Germline V gives CDR1 MDHEN, CDR2 SYDVKM. The J segment lost 7 bases and the V segment lost 3 bases, leaving 10 bases of the junction unmatched. The CDR3 covers 16 residues. The CDR3 loop reads CASSFGQGAVGGGYTF. The CDR3 DNA reads TGTGCCAGCAGTTTCGGACAGGGGGCGGTCGGTGGTGGCTACACCTTC.

The V and J genes are TRBV5-1 and TRBJ2-1; D may correspond to TRBD1 or TRBD2 (6 bases each). Germline V CDR1 and CDR2: SGHRS, YFSETQ. Trimming stripped 4 bases from V and 0 bases from J, with 17 bases between. The CDR3 loop spans 17 amino acids. The CDR3 DNA follows: TGCGCCAGCAGCCTTTCCGGGGGCGGAAGCTCCTACAATGAGCAGTTCTTC. This gives the protein CASSLSGGGSSYNEQFF.

This rearrangement joins TRBV6-2 or TRBV6-3 to TRBJ2-1; D possibly matches TRBD1 or TRBD2 (5 bases each). V lost 7 bases and J lost 1, with 11 bases in between. Germline assignment: CDR1 MNHEY and CDR2 SVGEGT. CDR3 size: 14 residues. The CDR3 coding sequence is TGTGCCAGCATGGGGACGGGATCCTACAATGAGCAGTTCTTC. Its protein is CASMGTGSYNEQFF.

This clonotype was seen many times. The rearrangement joins TRBV5-1 to TRBJ2-7; 7 nucleotides match TRBD1. The CDR3 length is 15 residues. In germline, CDR1 is SGHRS, CDR2 YFSETQ. Trimming took 2 bases from V and 0 from J; bases not matched to a gene: 5. CDR3 amino acids: CASSFDGQASYEQYF. CDR3 bases: TGCGCCAGCAGCTTCGATGGACAGGCCTCCTACGAGCAGTACTTC.

Regarding this clonotype: A much larger clone differs from this one at a single base, so this may be a read error. The CDR3 loop is CSVEHGGDEQYF. CDR3 DNA: TGCAGCGTTGAACATGGCGGAGACGAGCAGTACTTC. The chain employs TRBV29-1 and TRBJ2-7; unclear D gene. V was trimmed by 2 bases and J by 5 bases, leaving 10 bases between them. The CDR3 is made up of 12 amino acids. Germline assignment: CDR1 SQVTM and CDR2 ANQGSEA.

This clonotype has ten or more counts. This rearrangement joins TRBV6-1 to TRBJ1-2; tentatively, D is TRBD1 (5 bases). With 7 bases removed from V and 8 bases from J, the gap between germline ends came to 20 bases. From germline, CDR1 is MNHNS and CDR2 SASEGT. This CDR3 spans 14 amino acids. CDR3 in amino acids: CASTSIQGPYGYTF. Written as DNA, the CDR3 is TGTGCCAGCACGTCCATTCAGGGTCCCTACGGCTACACCTTC.

V gene TRBV25-1 combines with J gene TRBJ2-7, with D perhaps being TRBD1 or TRBD2 (5 bases each). Trimming took off 6 bases at V and 2 bases at J, with 17 bases between the two ends. The CDR3 is 15 amino acids. Per the germline V gene, CDR1 is MGHDK and CDR2 is SYGVNS. The CDR3 DNA sequence: TGTGCCAGCAGGTCCACGGGGCCTATCCCCTACGAGCAGTACTTC. It encodes CASRSTGPIPYEQYF.

This clonotype was counted ten times or more. The genes are TRBV28 and TRBJ2-7; D gene ambiguous. The CDR3 spans 16 residues. Per the germline V gene, CDR1 is MDHEN and CDR2 is SYDVKM. The ends were cut back, 6 bases at V and 2 bases at J, with 20 bases in the middle. CDR3 region: CASRPPVGPGTYEQYF. CDR3 DNA: TGTGCCAGCAGACCCCCCGTCGGCCCTGGGACCTACGAGCAGTACTTC.